This TCR beta chain emerged from a study of blood T cell repertoires in COVID-19 (TCRdb year 2020). Looking at the study overall: Samples from collaborators originated in the United States, Italy and Spain and spanned both the acute and convalescent phases of COVID-19. The material from the prospective study consisted of cDNA or gDNA derived from T cells, B-cell-depleted T cells, or PBMCs. Subjects who had been exposed to COVID-19, were actively infected with it, or had recovered from it provided the deeply sampled blood TCRbeta repertoires that made up the dataset. A freely available public database, intended as a resource for researchers studying the immune response to SARS-CoV-2, is where the repertoires were released. Samples came from the ongoing ImmuneRACE study (first 160 participants) plus 1,254 subjects from 6 global collaborators. Sample metadata almost always included a de-identified subject ID, COVID-19 status, age in years and sex. Where HLA class I and class II types were available, the types were taken from metadata supplied by the sample provider, not from assay-based typing. Broad study findings and their caveats: Clinical and demographic metadata were provided uncurated, with the amount varying by source and participant.

This clone was counted only a few times. This receptor's antigen is unknown. No per-base quality is available; no much larger clone lies one base away. The junction shows trimming of 4 bases on V and 5 bases on J, and the gene matches do not reach 8 bases of it. The CDR3, cysteine through phenylalanine, is 14 amino acids long. The only DNA kept is the CDR3, 42 bases in frame from the first base. According to the germline V gene, CDR1 reads SGDLS and CDR2 reads YYNGEE. TCRbeta CDR3 regions were amplified from genomic DNA by means of the immunoSEQ Assay, a bias-controlled multiplex PCR. Per the source publication's procedure: Within the assay, amplification of reference gene primers was used to estimate how many nucleated cells each sample contained. Sequence reads were collapsed and filtered to measure the absolute abundance of every unique TCRbeta CDR3 rearrangement. For each sample, productive Simpson clonality was calculated as the square root of Simpson's diversity index over productive rearrangements. Not all clones reach the TCRdb copy of this immuneACCESS table, which keeps in-frame sequences only. Checked studies attribute under half of the gap to unresolved V genes and leave the rest unexplained. That table gives V, J and clone size, and the DNA gave D and trimming. The sample yields roughly 180,000 clones; 75% to 90% were counted once. Approximately 2.2% of the sample belongs to the ten largest clones.

Enrolling through a virtual design, the prospective study's participants ranged in age from roughly 18 to 90 years and lived across 24 United States geographic areas. To assign participants to cohorts, the prospective study relied on clinical history that participants themselves reported in a screening survey and a study questionnaire. Recovered participants in ImmuneRACE Cohort 3 were defined as having two consecutive negative NP/OP PCR tests, clearance from a healthcare professional, or resolution of symptoms. In the prospective study, whole blood, serum and a nasopharyngeal or oropharyngeal swab were collected from each participant by mobile phlebotomists. Participants in the prospective study had the option to provide additional blood draws and questionnaires over a roughly 2-month period. Before DNA extraction, prospective study blood samples were shipped either frozen or at room temperature.

The chain uses TRBV9 and TRBJ1-1; TRBD1 fits 7 bases in the junction. The sequence was collected from a woman in her twenties or thirties who had recovered from COVID-19. Sequenced sample: PBMCs or T cells enriched from blood (not recorded which). The encoded CDR3 is CASSLGGSKTEAFF. In nucleotide form, the sequence is TGTGCCAGCAGCCTAGGGGGCTCGAAGACTGAAGCTTTCTTT.